This T cell receptor (beta chain) was retrieved from a study of PD-1 blockade in classical Hodgkin lymphoma. Study-wide results and caveats: Possible causes of repertoire differences, disease activity or prior therapy, remain undefined. It was reported that newly diagnosed patients had less baseline TCR diversity than healthy donors.

Relapse was seen in all patients after autologous stem cell transplantation, and brentuximab vedotin exposure was variable. On this clone: Antigen specificity is unknown.

Germline V gene sequence: CDR1 SGHVS, CDR2 FNYEAQ. V was pared by 1 base and J by 8 bases, with 8 bases of the junction left unmatched. The CDR3 is made up of 16 amino acids. TCRdb keeps only in-frame clones here, not all; method: immunoSEQ multiplex PCR. This table holds over 7,000 clones, about 77% found once. The sequence was obtained from a human donor with classical Hodgkin lymphoma. The sample here was peripheral blood mononuclear cells (PBMCs), taken before the second cycle of nivolumab. The chain links TRBV7-6 to TRBJ1-6; 7 bases agree with TRBD1. The CDR3 coding sequence is TGTGCCAGCAGCTTAGAGCCCGGGACAGCCCATTCACCCCTCCACTTT. The encoded protein is CASSLEPGTAHSPLHF.